Only one count was recorded for the clone carrying this T cell receptor (beta chain). The data were obtained in a study of blood T cell repertoires in COVID-19. The wider study: Collection of acute and convalescent COVID-19 samples took place in the United States, Italy and Spain.

In the authors' workflow: Amplification with reference gene primers provided the estimates of nucleated cell counts. Repertoires were generated with immunoSEQ multiplex PCR, while TCRdb's copy carries only in-frame clones and drops some. V and J calls and clone size come straight from that table; D and trimming were deduced from the DNA. Among about 110,000 clones, 84% were seen once, and the ten largest hold over 4%. The source is a human donor in a cohort sampled during active COVID-19. Sequenced: peripheral blood.

Here the CDR3 DNA reads TGTGCCAGCAGCGGAGCGGGAGGGGGGGATACGCAGTATTTT. Amino acid sequence: CASSGAGGGDTQYF. This rearrangement joins TRBV2 to TRBJ2-3; 10 bases match TRBD2. Germline V gives CDR1 SNHLY, CDR2 FYNNEI. The V gene end was trimmed by 6 bases and the J gene end by 6 bases; junction bases not matched to a gene: 6. The CDR3 contains 14 residues.